The 13 T cell receptor beta chains in this list originate from one sample, sequenced in a study of control samples from healthy donors and cancer patients. TCRdb keeps only in-frame clones here, not all; method: immunoSEQ multiplex PCR. The sample shows about 120,000 clones, nearly 95% of them seen only once. Sequences were obtained from blood. These receptors all stem from a man aged 25 to 45 in good health.

The chain joins TRBV3-1 (or the pseudogene TRBV3-2) to TRBJ2-3; a possible D gene is TRBD2 (6 bases). The germline V gene encodes CDR1 LGHDT and CDR2 YNNKEL (reference sequence). There are 15 residues in the CDR3. Trimming removed 6 bases from V and 9 bases from J, with 22 bases in between. CDR3: CASRQTGVKNDTQYF. For the CDR3, the DNA is TGTGCCAGCAGACAAACGGGGGTCAAGAACGACACGCAGTATTTT.

This rearrangement joins TRBV13 to TRBJ1-3; D is uncertain. The germline CDR1 and CDR2 sequences are PRHDT and FYEKMQ (reference sequence). V was cut by 5 bases and J by 0 bases, with 11 bases left in between. This CDR3 is built from 15 residues. In DNA form, the CDR3 reads TGTGCCAGCAGCACGGACGCTGGCTCTGGAAACACCATATATTTT. Translation gives CASSTDAGSGNTIYF.

The V gene is TRBV5-4, the J gene TRBJ2-3, with D possibly matching TRBD2 (5 bases). The germline V and J ends were trimmed by 4 bases and 1 base, with 13 bases remaining between them. Germline values: CDR1 SGHNT, CDR2 YYREEE (reference sequence). This CDR3 has 15 residues. The CDR3 DNA reads TGTGCCAGCAGCCCCGATATCGGGGGCACAGATACGCAGTATTTT. It yields the protein CASSPDIGGTDTQYF.

The chain couples TRBV20-1 to TRBJ2-5; 12 nucleotides match TRBD2. CDR3 length: 16 residues. CDR1 is DFQATT and CDR2 is SNEGSKA in the germline V gene (reference sequence). J was trimmed by 4 bases and V by 3 bases; bases with no gene match: 9. The CDR3 reads CSASPLAGGRGETQYF. DNA for the CDR3: TGCAGTGCTAGTCCCCTAGCGGGGGGGCGGGGAGAGACCCAGTACTTC.

The CDR3 coding sequence is TGCGCCAGCAGCTCCCGACAGGCCTACAATGAGCAGTTCTTC. Amino acid sequence: CASSSRQAYNEQFF. The gene calls are TRBV5-1 and TRBJ2-1, with TRBD1 as a possible D gene (6 bases). Trimming shortened V by 3 bases and J by 2 bases, and 9 bases separated the two germline ends. Per the germline V gene, CDR1 is SGHRS and CDR2 is YFSETQ. This CDR3 contains 14 residues.

The rearrangement uses TRBV5-1 and TRBJ1-4, with D uncertain. Looked up from germline, CDR1 is SGHRS and CDR2 is YFSETQ. The V and J ends lost 3 bases and 6 bases respectively, with 15 bases between them. This CDR3 contains 15 residues. CDR3 nucleotides: TGCGCCAGCAGCTATTCATGGGGTCCGGATGAAAAACTGTTTTTT. It codes for CASSYSWGPDEKLFF.

The chain is built from TRBV19 and TRBJ1-1, with 7 bases matching TRBD1. There are 14 residues in the CDR3. CDR1 is LNHDA, CDR2 SQIVND, per germline (reference sequence). V lost 6 bases and J lost 6; bases outside the gene matches: 10. The CDR3 nucleotides are TGTGCCAGTAGACTGACAGGGTTCGAGGCTGAAGCTTTCTTT. Its protein product is CASRLTGFEAEAFF.

This rearrangement joins TRBV12-3 or TRBV12-4 to TRBJ1-2; D is uncertain. CDR3 size: 13 residues. Trimming shortened V by 3 bases and J by 2 bases, and 7 bases separated the two germline ends. The CDR3 reads CASSFAGNYGYTF. In DNA form, the CDR3 reads TGTGCCAGCAGTTTTGCGGGGAACTATGGCTACACCTTC.

This chain uses TRBV6-5 with TRBJ1-2; 8 nucleotides match TRBD1. The V gene's germline CDR1 is MNHEY and CDR2 SVGAGI. V lost 5 bases, J lost 6 bases, and 5 bases stayed unmatched. CDR3 size: 13 residues. DNA for the CDR3: TGTGCCAGCAGTCGCTCGGACAGGGATGGCTACACCTTC. As protein: CASSRSDRDGYTF.

V is TRBV7-9 and J is TRBJ1-1; D unclear. Germline V lookup: CDR1 SEHNR, CDR2 FQNEAQ (reference sequence). The length of the CDR3 is 14 residues. Trimming shortened V by 4 bases and J by 0 bases, and 9 bases separated the two germline ends. The CDR3 sequence: CASSYAAMNTEAFF. Written as DNA, the CDR3 is TGTGCCAGCAGCTACGCAGCTATGAACACTGAAGCTTTCTTT.

The count of this clone is one. The chain couples TRBV7-6 to TRBJ1-1, with D possibly being TRBD1 (5 bases). This CDR3 is 15 amino acids long. The V end was cut by 2 bases, the J end by 3 bases, with 13 bases between. Germline assignment: CDR1 SGHVS and CDR2 FNYEAQ. The CDR3 reads CASSLSQGVHTEAFF. DNA for the CDR3: TGTGCCAGCAGCTTATCCCAGGGCGTCCACACTGAAGCTTTCTTT. Complete variable domain (other parts from reference TRBV7-6 and TRBJ1-1): GAGVSQSPRYKVTKRGQDVALRCDPISGHVSLYWYRQALGQGPEFLTYFNYEAQQDKSGLPNDRFSAERPEGSISTLTIQRTEQRDSAMYRCASSLSQGVHTEAFFGQGTRLTVV.

The chain links TRBV5-6 to TRBJ1-4; D not resolved. V was trimmed by 0 bases and J by 4 bases, leaving 7 bases between them. CDR1 SGHDT and CDR2 YYEEEE come from the germline V gene. This CDR3 spans 14 amino acids. CDR3 in DNA: TGTGCCAGCAGCTTGGGCATACTTAATGAAAAACTGTTTTTT. It codes for CASSLGILNEKLFF.

J is TRBJ2-3 and V is TRBV12-2; TRBD1, as called in the table, went unchecked against the DNA. TRBV12-2 has pseudogene status. There are 16 residues in the CDR3. CDR3 sequence (DNA): TGTGCAAGTCGCTTAGCCCTTGGGGCCTCCTTAGTTACGCAGTATTTT. This translates into CASRLALGASLVTQYF.